This T cell receptor (beta chain) was identified during a study of shared clonotypes between healthy human individuals. As originally analysed: In the immunoSEQ data, sequences were junction-only and lacked quality scores, so filtering differed. TCRdb keeps only in-frame clones here, not all; method: immunoSEQ multiplex PCR. V, J and clone size are those of that table, while D and trimming were read from the DNA. The profile shows around 990,000 clones, around 77% of them singletons. This CDR3 spans 15 amino acids. CDR1 and CDR2 from the germline V gene are SGHDT and YYEEEE. Trimming took off 2 bases at V and 3 bases at J, with 11 bases between the two ends.

The rearrangement joins TRBV5-6 to TRBJ2-2; D is unclear. The sequenced sample was memory CD4+ T cells from PBMCs. The subset is: CD45RA-negative fraction. This clonotype originated in a man between 18 and 29 years old in good health. Some clones in this sample may be carry-over from other donors' samples. CDR3 loop: CASSLGQSYTGELFF. Written as DNA, the CDR3 is TGTGCCAGCAGCTTAGGCCAGAGCTACACCGGGGAGCTGTTTTTT. The full variable domain, in which reference TRBV5-6 and TRBJ2-2 provide the parts outside the CDR3, is DAGVTQSPTHLIKTRGQQVTLRCSPKSGHDTVSWYQQALGQGPQFIFQYYEEEERQRGNFPDRFSGHQFPNYSSELNVNALLLGDSALYLCASSLGQSYTGELFFGEGSRLTVL.